The 9 T cell receptor beta chains in this list originate from one sample, sequenced in a study of Graves' ophthalmopathy and Graves' hyperthyroidism. RNA served as the template for amplifying TCR beta CDR3 regions. Amplification began with first-round RT-PCR using HTBI primers, then second-round multiplex PCR was performed. TCRdb reprocessed the multiplex PCR reads with MiXCR, giving one entry per CDR3 protein. The sample has some 750,000 distinct CDR3 sequences; 40% are singletons. The sequenced sample was peripheral blood. The receptors shown here come from an adult man with Graves' ophthalmopathy.

On this clonotype itself: Given a much more abundant clone one base away, this may be a read error. The CDR3 loop is CASSKYRNTEASF. CDR3 DNA sequence: TGTGCCAGCAGTAAATACCGGAACACTGAAGCTTCCTTT. This chain uses TRBV2 with TRBJ1-1, with D uncertain. The CDR3 is 13 amino acids. CDR1 is SNHLY, CDR2 FYNNEI, per germline.

This clonotype showed up just once. This chain uses TRBV11-2 with TRBJ2-7; the match to TRBD2 covers 10 bases. V shed 5 bases, J shed 2 bases, and the junction held 6 bases outside the gene matches. Germline V lookup: CDR1 SGHAT, CDR2 FQNNGV. The CDR3 runs to 15 residues. CDR3 sequence reads: CASSPRLAGTYEQYF. CDR3 nucleotide sequence: TGTGCCAGCAGCCCACGACTAGCGGGTACCTACGAGCAGTACTTC.

Note on this clonotype: The conserved closing phenylalanine or tryptophan is absent in this CDR3, likely reflecting a read error. The chain links TRBV7-9 to TRBJ2-7; TRBD2 matches at 10 bases. Germline-derived CDR1 and CDR2 are SEHNR and FQNEAQ (reference sequence). V was clipped by 5 bases and J by 5 bases; unmatched bases: 9. The CDR3 totals 15 residues. CDR3 sequence reads: CASSPRGLAGDEQYC. CDR3 coding DNA: TGTGCCAGCAGCCCGAGGGGGCTAGCGGGAGACGAGCAGTACTGC.

To note about this clonotype: A read error may be the cause here, since a much bigger clone is one base away. This sequence joins TRBV7-6 and TRBJ2-2; 7 bases align to TRBD1. CDR3 length: 15 amino acids. Germline loops: CDR1 SGHVS, CDR2 FNYEAQ. The CDR3 loop is CAGSWGQRNTGELFF. In nucleotides, the CDR3 is TGTGCCGGCAGCTGGGGACAGAGGAACACCGGGGAGCTGTTTTTT.

The chain has TRBV20-1 and TRBJ1-1; no reliable D call. CDR1 and CDR2 from the germline V gene are DFQATT and SNEGSKA (reference sequence). The V and J ends lost 3 bases and 4 bases respectively, with 15 bases between them. The CDR3 contains 14 residues. In DNA form, the CDR3 reads TGCAGTGCTAGGCGTCTCCCATCTCCCACTGAAGCTTTCTTT. Encoded protein: CSARRLPSPTEAFF.

As to this clonotype: One junction end does not reproduce the germline sequence, and a read error may be involved. The genes are TRBV2 and TRBJ2-5, with 9 positions matching TRBD1. Germline CDR1 reads SNHLY; CDR2 reads FYNNEI. CDR3 length: 13 residues. CDR3 loop: CASSGRTGEIQYF. For the CDR3, the DNA is TGTGCCAGCAGTGGGAGGACAGGGGAGATCCAGTACTTC. Filled out from reference TRBV2 and TRBJ2-5, the complete variable domain reads EPEVTQTPSHQVTQMGQEVILRCVPISNHLYFYWYRQILGQKVEFLVSFYNNEISEKSEIFDDQFSVERPDGSNFTLKIRSTKLEDSAMYFCASSGRTGEIQYFGPGTRLLVL.

This clonotype was counted ten times or more. The V gene is TRBV7-9, the J gene TRBJ2-5; TRBD1 matches 8 bases. J was trimmed by 4 bases and V by 7 bases; bases with no gene match: 14. The CDR3 runs to 16 residues. Germline values: CDR1 SEHNR, CDR2 FQNEAQ (reference sequence). CDR3 in DNA: TGTGCCAGCACCCGACCTGGACAGGGCGAGGGAGAGACCCAGTACTTC. This sequence encodes CASTRPGQGEGETQYF.

This clonotype was detected only a few times. The CDR3 DNA follows: TGCAGTGCTAGAGATCCGTCCAGGAGTTACAATCAGCCCCAGCATTTT. Translation gives CSARDPSRSYNQPQHF. The V and J genes are TRBV20-1 and TRBJ1-5; D gene unclear. V was trimmed by 0 bases and J by 3 bases, leaving 15 bases between them. The CDR3 runs 16 residues. CDR1 and CDR2 from the germline V gene are DFQATT and SNEGSKA (reference sequence).

The genes are TRBV25-1 and TRBJ2-5; 11 nucleotides align to TRBD1. Germline assignment: CDR1 MGHDK and CDR2 SYGVNS. This CDR3 spans 12 amino acids. V gave up 7 bases and J gave up 14 bases; unmatched junction bases: 9. The CDR3 coding sequence is TGTGCCAGCACCCAGGACAGGGGGCTCACCTACTTC. It is translated as CASTQDRGLTYF.